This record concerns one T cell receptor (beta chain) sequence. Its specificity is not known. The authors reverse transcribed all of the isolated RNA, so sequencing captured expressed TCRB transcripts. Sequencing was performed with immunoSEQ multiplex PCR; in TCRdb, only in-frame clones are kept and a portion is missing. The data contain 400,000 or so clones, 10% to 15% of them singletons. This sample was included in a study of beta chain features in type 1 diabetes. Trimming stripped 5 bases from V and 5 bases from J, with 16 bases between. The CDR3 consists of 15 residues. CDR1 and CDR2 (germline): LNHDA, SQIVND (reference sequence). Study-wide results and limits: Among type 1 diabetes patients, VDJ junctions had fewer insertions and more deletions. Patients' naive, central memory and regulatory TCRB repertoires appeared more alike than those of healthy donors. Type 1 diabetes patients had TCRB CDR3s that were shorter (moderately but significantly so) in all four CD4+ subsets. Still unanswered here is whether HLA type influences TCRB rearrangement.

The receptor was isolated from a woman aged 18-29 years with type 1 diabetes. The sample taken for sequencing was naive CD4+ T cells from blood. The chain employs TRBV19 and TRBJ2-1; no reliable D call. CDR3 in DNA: TGTGCCAGTAGTTTGTGGCAGGCGCGTAACAATGAGCAGTTCTTC. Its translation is CASSLWQARNNEQFF.